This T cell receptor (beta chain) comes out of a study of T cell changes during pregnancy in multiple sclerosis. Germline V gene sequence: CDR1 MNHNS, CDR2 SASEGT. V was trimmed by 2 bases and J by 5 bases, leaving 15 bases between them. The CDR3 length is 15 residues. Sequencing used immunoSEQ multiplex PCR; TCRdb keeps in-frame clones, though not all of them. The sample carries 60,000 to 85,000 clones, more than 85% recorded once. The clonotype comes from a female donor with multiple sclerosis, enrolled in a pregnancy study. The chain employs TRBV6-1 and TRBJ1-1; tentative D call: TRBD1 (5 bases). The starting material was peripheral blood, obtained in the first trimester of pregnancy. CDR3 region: CASSEMRQGSTEAFF. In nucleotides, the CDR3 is TGTGCCAGCAGTGAAATGAGGCAGGGTAGTACTGAAGCTTTCTTT.